The rows below give T cell receptor beta chains drawn from one sample of a study of human T cells and chemical hapten exposure. TCRdb used MiXCR to reprocess the RACE reads, holding one entry per CDR3 protein. The profile shows some 380,000 distinct CDR3 sequences, 4.8% of them singletons. The material sequenced was whole blood, taken in connection with sensitization to the hapten diphenylcyclopropenone (DPC). These receptors were collected from a woman aged 45-60 years with alopecia areata. Some clones in this sample may be carry-over from other donors' samples. The CDR3 runs from the conserved cysteine through the conserved F or W. A D gene is named only where the DNA matches it firmly. A clone size is listed for some rows: how often the clone was seen (once, few, many), or a class if it is expanded.

V gene: TRBV3-1; J gene: TRBJ2-1; clone size: NA; D gene: TRBD2; CDR3 protein: CASSQETSGLYNEQFF; CDR3 DNA: TGTGCCAGCAGCCAAGAGACTAGCGGACTCTACAATGAGCAGTTCTTC
V gene: TRBV29-1; J gene: TRBJ2-3; clone size: NA; D gene: TRBD2; CDR3 protein: CSVVAGGPTDTQYF; CDR3 DNA: TGCAGCGTCGTAGCGGGGGGCCCCACAGATACGCAGTATTTT
V gene: TRBV2; J gene: TRBJ2-7; clone size: NA; D gene: TRBD2; CDR3 protein: CASSERRLADPYEQYF; CDR3 DNA: TGTGCCAGCAGTGAACGGCGGCTAGCGGACCCCTACGAGCAGTACTTC
V gene: TRBV2; J gene: TRBJ2-1; clone size: many; D gene: NA; CDR3 protein: CASRDRTGRGEQFF; CDR3 DNA: TGTGCCAGCAGGGATAGGACAGGGAGGGGAGAGCAGTTCTTC
V gene: TRBV7-8; J gene: TRBJ2-3; clone size: many; D gene: TRBD2; CDR3 protein: CASSSLAGASTDTQYF; CDR3 DNA: TGTGCCAGCAGCTCCCTAGCGGGGGCTAGCACAGATACGCAGTATTTT
V gene: TRBV27; J gene: TRBJ2-1; clone size: few; D gene: TRBD2; CDR3 protein: CASSDLLAGGWNEQFF; CDR3 DNA: TGTGCCAGCAGTGATCTCCTAGCGGGAGGTTGGAATGAGCAGTTCTTC
V gene: TRBV5-1; J gene: TRBJ1-2; clone size: many; D gene: NA; CDR3 protein: CASSLNTANYGYTF; CDR3 DNA: TGCGCCAGCAGCTTGAACACAGCTAACTATGGCTACACCTTC
V gene: TRBV12-3/TRBV12-4; J gene: TRBJ2-1; clone size: NA; D gene: NA; CDR3 protein: CASSLIPGDEQFF; CDR3 DNA: TGTGCCAGCAGTTTAATCCCGGGCGATGAGCAGTTCTTC
V gene: TRBV2; J gene: TRBJ1-2; clone size: many; D gene: TRBD1; CDR3 protein: CASREGQGGNYGYTF; CDR3 DNA: TGTGCCAGCAGAGAGGGACAGGGTGGAAACTATGGCTACACCTTC
V gene: TRBV2; J gene: TRBJ1-1; clone size: few; D gene: NA; CDR3 protein: CASPAPHHPSAFF; CDR3 DNA: TGTGCCAGCCCCGCCCCTCACCACCCATCGGCTTTCTTT
V gene: TRBV12-3/TRBV12-4; J gene: TRBJ2-2; clone size: NA; D gene: NA; CDR3 protein: CASSPPTHSNTGELFF; CDR3 DNA: TGTGCCAGCAGTCCTCCGACACATTCAAACACCGGGGAGCTGTTTTTT
V gene: TRBV29-1; J gene: TRBJ1-2; clone size: NA; D gene: TRBD1; CDR3 protein: CSVRQGAGYGYTF; CDR3 DNA: TGCAGCGTCCGACAGGGGGCCGGCTATGGCTACACCTTC
V gene: TRBV5-1; J gene: TRBJ2-7; clone size: many; D gene: NA; CDR3 protein: CASSSGQPDYEQYF; CDR3 DNA: TGCGCCAGCAGCTCGGGACAACCCGACTACGAGCAGTACTTC
V gene: TRBV20-1; J gene: TRBJ2-7; clone size: many; D gene: NA; CDR3 protein: CSALSGGRSSYEQYF; CDR3 DNA: TGCAGTGCGTTAAGTGGGGGTCGGAGCTCCTACGAGCAGTACTTC
V gene: TRBV29-1; J gene: TRBJ2-5; clone size: NA; D gene: NA; CDR3 protein: CSVRGGSQYF; CDR3 DNA: TGCAGCGTCAGGGGGGGAAGCCAGTACTTC
V gene: TRBV9; J gene: TRBJ1-1; clone size: NA; D gene: TRBD1; CDR3 protein: CASSVVTGGAGTEAFF; CDR3 DNA: TGTGCCAGCAGCGTAGTGACAGGGGGCGCGGGGACTGAAGCTTTCTTT
V gene: TRBV5-1; J gene: TRBJ2-3; clone size: many; D gene: TRBD1; CDR3 protein: CASSSTGGSDTQYF; CDR3 DNA: TGCGCCAGCAGCTCGACAGGGGGCTCAGATACGCAGTATTTT
V gene: TRBV28; J gene: TRBJ2-7; clone size: many; D gene: TRBD2; CDR3 protein: CASSSPSLAARKYF; CDR3 DNA: TGTGCCAGCAGTTCCCCTTCACTAGCGGCCCGCAAGTACTTC
V gene: TRBV5-1; J gene: TRBJ2-4; clone size: NA; D gene: TRBD1; CDR3 protein: CASSTRQGLNIQYF; CDR3 DNA: TGCGCCAGCAGCACCCGACAGGGTCTAAACATTCAGTACTTC
V gene: TRBV11-2; J gene: TRBJ2-7; clone size: many; D gene: TRBD1; CDR3 protein: CASSTRDRGLYEQYF; CDR3 DNA: TGTGCCAGCAGCACCAGGGACAGGGGACTGTACGAGCAGTACTTC
V gene: TRBV29-1; J gene: TRBJ2-1; clone size: many; D gene: TRBD1; CDR3 protein: CSDRDRGRNEQFF; CDR3 DNA: TGCAGCGACCGGGACAGGGGGCGGAATGAGCAGTTCTTC
V gene: TRBV7-8; J gene: TRBJ2-3; clone size: NA; D gene: NA; CDR3 protein: CASSLVRILVRDTQYF; CDR3 DNA: TGTGCCAGCAGCTTAGTTAGAATACTGGTCCGAGATACGCAGTATTTT
V gene: TRBV7-2; J gene: TRBJ1-4; clone size: few; D gene: NA; CDR3 protein: CASSLGQTATNEKLFF; CDR3 DNA: TGTGCCAGCAGCTTAGGACAGACCGCAACTAATGAAAAACTGTTTTTT
V gene: TRBV3-1; J gene: TRBJ2-1; clone size: many; D gene: NA; CDR3 protein: CASSQVLALHEQFF; CDR3 DNA: TGTGCCAGCAGCCAAGTTCTAGCACTCCATGAGCAGTTCTTC
V gene: TRBV29-1; J gene: TRBJ2-2; clone size: NA; D gene: NA; CDR3 protein: CSALGGTGELFF; CDR3 DNA: TGCAGCGCACTGGGCGGGACCGGGGAGCTGTTTTTT
V gene: TRBV28; J gene: TRBJ1-4; clone size: many; D gene: TRBD1; CDR3 protein: CASSSPGNRGEKLFF; CDR3 DNA: TGTGCCAGCAGTTCTCCCGGGAACAGGGGGGAAAAACTGTTTTTT
V gene: TRBV28; J gene: TRBJ2-1; clone size: many; D gene: NA; CDR3 protein: CASSTPLIGNSYNEQFF; CDR3 DNA: TGTGCCAGCAGCACCCCCCTCATAGGGAACTCCTACAATGAGCAGTTCTTC
V gene: TRBV12-3/TRBV12-4; J gene: TRBJ1-1; clone size: many; D gene: TRBD1; CDR3 protein: CASSNTGGTEAFF; CDR3 DNA: TGTGCCAGCAGTAACACAGGGGGCACTGAAGCTTTCTTT
V gene: TRBV20-1; J gene: TRBJ1-2; clone size: few; D gene: TRBD1; CDR3 protein: CSAIGGTGLFYTF; CDR3 DNA: TGCAGTGCCATAGGGGGGACAGGGCTTTTCTACACCTTC
V gene: TRBV27; J gene: TRBJ1-2; clone size: NA; D gene: TRBD1; CDR3 protein: CASSLSGTGFNGYTF; CDR3 DNA: TGTGCCAGCAGTTTAAGCGGGACAGGGTTTAATGGCTACACCTTC
V gene: TRBV2; J gene: TRBJ1-4; clone size: many; D gene: NA; CDR3 protein: CASSEEGLGNEKLFF; CDR3 DNA: TGTGCCAGCAGTGAAGAGGGTCTCGGTAATGAAAAACTGTTTTTT
V gene: TRBV4-1; J gene: TRBJ1-2; clone size: NA; D gene: TRBD1; CDR3 protein: CASSQDWAQGTYYGYTF; CDR3 DNA: TGCGCCAGCAGCCAAGATTGGGCACAGGGGACTTACTATGGCTACACCTTC
V gene: TRBV12-5; J gene: TRBJ2-1; clone size: few; D gene: NA; CDR3 protein: CASGLGGEQFF; CDR3 DNA: TGTGCTAGTGGTTTGGGAGGTGAGCAGTTCTTC
V gene: TRBV4-1; J gene: TRBJ2-3; clone size: many; D gene: NA; CDR3 protein: CASSQGSGGDLDTQYF; CDR3 DNA: TGCGCCAGCAGCCAAGGGAGCGGAGGAGATTTAGATACGCAGTATTTT
V gene: TRBV19; J gene: TRBJ2-3; clone size: many; D gene: TRBD2; CDR3 protein: CASSGRLAGDKDTQYF; CDR3 DNA: TGTGCCAGTAGTGGTCGACTAGCGGGAGATAAAGATACGCAGTATTTT
V gene: TRBV29-1; J gene: TRBJ2-7; clone size: NA; D gene: NA; CDR3 protein: CSVEGWGSEQYF; CDR3 DNA: TGCAGCGTTGAAGGGTGGGGGTCCGAGCAGTACTTC
V gene: TRBV12-3/TRBV12-4; J gene: TRBJ2-1; clone size: many; D gene: NA; CDR3 protein: CASSFVGSNEQFF; CDR3 DNA: TGTGCCAGCAGTTTTGTTGGGTCCAATGAGCAGTTCTTC